Listed below are T cell receptor beta chains from one sample, sequenced in a study of T cells in localized non-small cell lung cancer. The table came from immunoSEQ multiplex PCR; TCRdb's copy has only in-frame clones and leaves some out. The sample yields some 33,000 clones, about 80% seen once. The sequencing here drew on peripheral blood, taken before any cancer treatment. The receptors were sampled from a male donor at least 60 years old with stage III squamous cell lung carcinoma. Each CDR3 is given with its conserved first and last residue. A D gene is named only where the DNA matches it firmly. Some rows have no size entry. The others give once, few or many, or a class for an expanded clone.

clone size	V gene	D gene	J gene	CDR3 protein	CDR3 DNA
NA	TRBV4-3	NA	TRBJ2-2	CASSQAAGRNTGELFF	TGCGCCAGCAGCCAAGCTGCGGGACGGAACACCGGGGAGCTGTTTTTT
NA	TRBV14	NA	TRBJ1-3	CASSQAFSGNTIYF	TGTGCCAGCAGCCAGGCCTTCTCTGGAAACACCATATATTTT
NA	TRBV6-5	NA	TRBJ2-7	CASSYSSEGYEQYF	TGTGCCAGCAGTTACTCGTCGGAGGGTTACGAGCAGTACTTC
NA	TRBV7-2	TRBD1	TRBJ1-4	CASSLAQGAIEKLFF	TGTGCCAGCAGCTTAGCACAGGGGGCGATTGAAAAACTGTTTTTT
NA	TRBV10-3	TRBD1	TRBJ1-1	CAIRGPGQGENTEAFF	TGTGCCATCAGGGGGCCGGGACAGGGAGAGAACACTGAAGCTTTCTTT
NA	TRBV7-9	NA	TRBJ2-7	CASSLMPDTYYEQYF	TGTGCCAGCAGCTTAATGCCGGATACCTACTACGAGCAGTACTTC
NA	TRBV28	NA	TRBJ2-5	CASTTGSETQYF	TGTGCCAGCACCACGGGATCAGAGACCCAGTACTTC
NA	TRBV5-1	NA	TRBJ2-3	CASSLSSTDTQYF	TGCGCCAGCAGCTTGTCAAGCACAGATACGCAGTATTTT
NA	TRBV9	NA	TRBJ1-1	CASSVDGGWGTEAFF	TGTGCCAGCAGCGTAGATGGCGGCTGGGGCACTGAAGCTTTCTTT
once	TRBV6-5	NA	TRBJ2-4	CACGTAYENIQYF	TGTGCCTGCGGGACAGCCTACGAAAACATTCAGTACTTC
NA	TRBV4-3	TRBD2	TRBJ2-7	CASSQGNSGREQYF	TGCGCCAGCAGCCAAGGTAATAGCGGGCGCGAGCAGTACTTC
NA	TRBV1	NA	TRBJ2-1	CTSSQDLGLAGGPRSYNEQFF	TGCACCAGCAGCCAAGATCTTGGCCTAGCGGGGGGGCCCCGCTCCTACAATGAGCAGTTCTTC
NA	TRBV28	TRBD1	TRBJ1-2	CASSPGQGAHLGYGYTF	TGTGCCAGCAGTCCCGGACAGGGGGCACATCTAGGCTATGGCTACACCTTC